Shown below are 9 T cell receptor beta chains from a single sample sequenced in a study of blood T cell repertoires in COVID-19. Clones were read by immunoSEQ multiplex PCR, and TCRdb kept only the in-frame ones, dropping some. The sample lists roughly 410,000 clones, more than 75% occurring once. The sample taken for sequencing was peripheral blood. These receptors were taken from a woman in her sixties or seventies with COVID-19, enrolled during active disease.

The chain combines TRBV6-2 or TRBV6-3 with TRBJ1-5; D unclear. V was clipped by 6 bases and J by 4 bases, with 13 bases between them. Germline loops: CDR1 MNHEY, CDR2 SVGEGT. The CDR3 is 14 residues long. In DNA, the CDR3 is TGTGCCAGCAGCCCCAGCGGTAAGAATCAGCCCCAGCATTTT. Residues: CASSPSGKNQPQHF.

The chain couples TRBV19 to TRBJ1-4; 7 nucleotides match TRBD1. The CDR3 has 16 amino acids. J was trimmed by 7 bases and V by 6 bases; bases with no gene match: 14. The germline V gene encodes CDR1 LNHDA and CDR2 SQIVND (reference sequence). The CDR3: CASSRWDTGVGEKLFF. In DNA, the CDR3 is TGTGCCAGTAGCCGATGGGATACAGGGGTGGGTGAAAAACTGTTTTTT.

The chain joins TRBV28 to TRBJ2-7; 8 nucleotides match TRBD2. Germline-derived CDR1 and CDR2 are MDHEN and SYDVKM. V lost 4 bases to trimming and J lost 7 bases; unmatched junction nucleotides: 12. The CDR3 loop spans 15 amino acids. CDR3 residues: CASSSGAAGAEEQYF. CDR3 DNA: TGTGCCAGCAGTTCCGGGGCAGCGGGGGCAGAAGAGCAGTACTTC. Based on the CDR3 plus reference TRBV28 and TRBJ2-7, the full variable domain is DVKVTQSSRYLVKRTGEKVFLECVQDMDHENMFWYRQDPGLGLRLIYFSYDVKMKEKGDIPEGYSVSREKKERFSLILESASTNQTSMYLCASSSGAAGAEEQYFGPGTRLTVT.

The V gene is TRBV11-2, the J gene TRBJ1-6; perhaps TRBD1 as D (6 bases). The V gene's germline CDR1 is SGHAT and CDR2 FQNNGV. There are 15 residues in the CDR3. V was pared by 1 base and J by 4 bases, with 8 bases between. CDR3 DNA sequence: TGTGCCAGCAGCTTAGGACAGGAGTATAATTCACCCCTCCACTTT. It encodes CASSLGQEYNSPLHF.

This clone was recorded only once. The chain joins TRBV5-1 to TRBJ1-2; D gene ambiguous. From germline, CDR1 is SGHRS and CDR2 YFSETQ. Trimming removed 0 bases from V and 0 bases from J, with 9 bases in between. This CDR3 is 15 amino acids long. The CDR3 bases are TGCGCCAGCAGCTTGGAGTCCGGGGCTAACTATGGCTACACCTTC. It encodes CASSLESGANYGYTF.

For the CDR3, the DNA is TGCGCCAGCAGGACTAGCGGGGGCTCCTCCTACAATGAGCAGTTCTTC. Amino acids: CASRTSGGSSYNEQFF. The chain employs TRBV10-1 and TRBJ2-1, with TRBD2 identical over 12 bases. J gave up 0 bases and V 6 bases, and 3 bases lay outside the gene matches. CDR3 length: 16 amino acids. CDR1 and CDR2 (germline): WNHNN, SYGVQD (reference sequence).

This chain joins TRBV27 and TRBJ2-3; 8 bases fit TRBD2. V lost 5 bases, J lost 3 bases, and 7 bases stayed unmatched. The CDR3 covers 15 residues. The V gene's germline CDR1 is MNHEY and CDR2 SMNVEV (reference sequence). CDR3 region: CASSTPGLGTDTQYF. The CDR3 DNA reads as TGTGCCAGCAGTACCCCGGGACTAGGGACAGATACGCAGTATTTT.

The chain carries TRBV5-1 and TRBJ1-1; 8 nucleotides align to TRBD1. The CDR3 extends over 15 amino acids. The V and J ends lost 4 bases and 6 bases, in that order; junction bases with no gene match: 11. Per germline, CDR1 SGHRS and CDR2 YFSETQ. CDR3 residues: CASSPTGQGGSEAFF. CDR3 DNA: TGCGCCAGCAGCCCGACCGGACAGGGAGGGTCTGAAGCTTTCTTT.

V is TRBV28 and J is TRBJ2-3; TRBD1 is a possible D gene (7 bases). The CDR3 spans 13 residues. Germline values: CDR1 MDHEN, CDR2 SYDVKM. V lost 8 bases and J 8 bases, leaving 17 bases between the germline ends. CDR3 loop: CASRLGGGATQYF. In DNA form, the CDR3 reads TGTGCCAGCCGGTTAGGGGGCGGGGCTACGCAGTATTTT.